The 22 T cell receptor beta chains given below trace back to one sample, sequenced in a study of shared clonotypes between healthy human individuals. Clones were read by immunoSEQ multiplex PCR, and TCRdb kept only the in-frame ones, dropping some. The sample yields over 1.4 million clones, over 95% seen once. The specimen sequenced was naive CD4+ T cells sorted from blood. Specified subset: CD45RA+ positively selected. The receptors originated from a man younger than 45 in good health.

CDR3 loop: CAWSARVEGGYTF. The DNA for the CDR3 is TGTGCCTGGAGTGCCCGAGTCGAGGGTGGCTACACCTTC. The chain has TRBV30 and TRBJ1-2; D unresolved. Germline CDR1 reads GTSNPN; CDR2 reads SVGIG (reference sequence). The CDR3 extends over 13 amino acids. V was shortened by 1 base and J by 7 bases, with 13 bases between the two germline ends.

V is TRBV27 and J is TRBJ2-3; the match to TRBD2 covers 13 bases. This CDR3 comprises 18 residues. In germline, CDR1 is MNHEY, CDR2 SMNVEV (reference sequence). The ends lost 3 bases at V and 4 bases at J; junction bases unmatched: 10. This CDR3 is CASSFRLAGGPSPDTQYF. DNA for the CDR3: TGTGCCAGCAGTTTCAGACTAGCGGGAGGCCCGAGTCCAGATACGCAGTATTTT.

The chain recombines TRBV6-5 with TRBJ2-3; D remains unclear. CDR3 length: 16 amino acids. CDR1 is MNHEY and CDR2 is SVGAGI in the germline V gene. V lost 2 bases to trimming and J lost 0 bases, with 12 bases between them. CDR3 sequence reads: CASSYRFLGSTDTQYF. CDR3 coding DNA: TGTGCCAGCAGTTACAGGTTCCTGGGTAGCACAGATACGCAGTATTTT.

The chain joins TRBV5-4 to TRBJ2-7, with 9 bases lining up with TRBD2. The length of the CDR3 is 15 residues. V was pared by 0 bases and J by 4 bases, with 5 bases of the junction left unmatched. Looked up from germline, CDR1 is SGHNT and CDR2 is YYREEE (reference sequence). The CDR3 sequence: CASSLVASGNYEQYF. CDR3 coding DNA: TGTGCCAGCAGCTTGGTGGCTAGCGGGAATTACGAGCAGTACTTC.

The chain has TRBV6-1 and TRBJ1-2; 8 bases align to TRBD1. This CDR3 contains 15 residues. Per the germline V gene, CDR1 is MNHNS and CDR2 is SASEGT. The trim removed 6 bases at V and 4 bases at J, leaving 10 bases unmatched. For the CDR3, the DNA is TGTGCCAGCAGCAACACAGGGGGATTAGCCTATGGCTACACCTTC. Its translation is CASSNTGGLAYGYTF.

This sequence joins TRBV7-9 and TRBJ1-1, with D hard to call. The CDR3 covers 12 residues. Looked up from germline, CDR1 is SEHNR and CDR2 is FQNEAQ (reference sequence). V lost 5 bases and J 9 bases, leaving 13 bases between the germline ends. CDR3: CASSRSTNKAFF. CDR3 sequence (DNA): TGTGCCAGCAGCCGTAGCACGAACAAAGCTTTCTTT.

This chain connects TRBV4-3 to TRBJ2-4; perhaps D is TRBD1 or TRBD2 (5 bases each). Between the trimmed V and J ends, which lost 0 bases and 6 bases, there was a span of 18 bases. The CDR3 is 17 amino acids. Germline lookup yields CDR1 LGHNA and CDR2 YSLEER. The CDR3: CASSQEFPGLRGNIQYF. The CDR3 DNA reads TGCGCCAGCAGCCAAGAATTTCCAGGCCTGAGGGGAAACATTCAGTACTTC.

The V and J genes are TRBV5-8 and TRBJ2-1, with D perhaps assigned TRBD1 or TRBD2 (5 bases each). There are 12 residues in the CDR3. The V gene's germline CDR1 is SGHTS and CDR2 YDEGEE. The V end lost 5 bases, the J end lost 16 bases, and 19 bases lay between the germline ends. CDR3 sequence (DNA): TGTGCCAGCAGGCGTGAAACCGGGACCGCATTCTTC. It yields the protein CASRRETGTAFF.

The V gene is TRBV2, the J gene TRBJ2-3; a weak D match, TRBD2 (5 bases). The CDR3 is 14 residues long. Trimming removed 6 bases from V and 3 bases from J, with 13 bases in between. Germline V gene sequence: CDR1 SNHLY, CDR2 FYNNEI. The CDR3, as DNA: TGTGCCAGCAGCCTTGACCGGGGAACAGATACGCAGTATTTT. Translated, it gives CASSLDRGTDTQYF. Full variable domain (remainder filled in from reference TRBV2 and TRBJ2-3): EPEVTQTPSHQVTQMGQEVILRCVPISNHLYFYWYRQILGQKVEFLVSFYNNEISEKSEIFDDQFSVERPDGSNFTLKIRSTKLEDSAMYFCASSLDRGTDTQYFGPGTRLTVL.

This chain uses TRBV18 with TRBJ2-1; 8 nucleotides match TRBD2. CDR1 is KGHSH and CDR2 is LQKENI in the germline V gene. V was pared by 3 bases and J by 5 bases, with 9 bases of the junction left unmatched. The CDR3 consists of 16 residues. The CDR3, as DNA: TGTGCCAGCTCACCGAGGTATCCGGGACTAGACAATGAGCAGTTCTTC. This codes for CASSPRYPGLDNEQFF.

This clone showed up just a few times. The rearrangement links TRBV27 to TRBJ2-5; D remains ambiguous. This CDR3 spans 13 amino acids. V shed 5 bases and J shed 4 bases, with 11 bases lying between them. In germline, CDR1 is MNHEY, CDR2 SMNVEV (reference sequence). DNA of the CDR3: TGTGCCAGCAGTCGACGAGACATAGAGACCCAGTACTTC. Its protein product is CASSRRDIETQYF.

V and J are TRBV11-2 and TRBJ1-3; no reliable D call. Trimming took 1 base from V and 4 from J, leaving 17 bases between them. CDR1 and CDR2 (germline): SGHAT, FQNNGV. The length of the CDR3 is 17 residues. This CDR3 is CASSLVVPGIDGNTIYF. The CDR3 nucleotides are TGTGCCAGCAGCTTAGTAGTACCGGGAATAGACGGAAACACCATATATTTT.

The V call is TRBV6-4, the J call TRBJ2-1; no clear D. V lost 6 bases, J lost 0 bases, and 15 bases lay in between. CDR3 size: 16 residues. Germline lookup yields CDR1 MRHNA and CDR2 SNTAGT. The CDR3 reads CASSWRSATSYNEQFF. CDR3 coding DNA: TGTGCCAGCAGCTGGCGCTCCGCAACCTCCTACAATGAGCAGTTCTTC.

The chain couples TRBV7-2 to TRBJ1-1, with D unresolved. The CDR3 sequence is 12 residues long. Germline V lookup: CDR1 SGHTA, CDR2 FQGNSA. V was pared by 11 bases and J by 3 bases, with 13 bases between. The CDR3 DNA follows: TGTGCCTCCTGGCCCCTGGACACTGAAGCTTTCTTT. This gives the protein CASWPLDTEAFF.

The chain couples TRBV11-2 to TRBJ2-5; TRBD2 matches 7 bases. V lost 5 bases to trimming and J lost 2 bases; unmatched junction nucleotides: 2. The CDR3 totals 13 residues. CDR1 is SGHAT and CDR2 is FQNNGV in the germline V gene. CDR3 bases: TGTGCCAGCAGCGCGGGACTACAAGAGACCCAGTACTTC. It encodes CASSAGLQETQYF.

The chain links TRBV5-1 to TRBJ2-1; 10 nucleotides agree with TRBD2. The CDR3 length is 15 residues. With 1 base clipped from V and 5 bases from J, the junction kept 3 bases outside the gene matches. The germline CDR1 and CDR2 sequences are SGHRS and YFSETQ. As DNA, the CDR3 is TGCGCCAGCAGCTTGCCAGCGGGAGGGAACAATGAGCAGTTCTTC. Protein sequence: CASSLPAGGNNEQFF.

The J gene is TRBJ2-7, the V gene TRBV7-9; the D gene could be TRBD1 or TRBD2 (6 bases each). Germline CDR1 and CDR2: SEHNR and FQNEAQ (reference sequence). The CDR3 loop spans 13 amino acids. V was cut by 5 bases and J by 6 bases, with 14 bases left in between. Here the CDR3 reads CASSPQGGVEQYF. In DNA form, the CDR3 reads TGTGCCAGCAGCCCACAGGGCGGGGTCGAGCAGTACTTC.

The chain links TRBV14 to TRBJ2-5; 8 nucleotides line up with TRBD1. V trimming: 1 base; J trimming: 4 bases; junction bases outside the gene matches: 11. This CDR3 region has 17 residues. CDR1 and CDR2 from the germline V gene are SGHDN and FVKESK. In DNA form, the CDR3 reads TGTGCCAGCAGCCAAGTGCAGGGGGCCTACCAACGAGAGACCCAGTACTTC. Its translation: CASSQVQGAYQRETQYF.

The rearrangement joins TRBV5-4 to TRBJ2-4, with 7 positions matching TRBD1. CDR1 and CDR2 from the germline V gene are SGHNT and YYREEE (reference sequence). Trimming took 7 bases from V and 4 from J; bases not matched to a gene: 5. The CDR3 is 13 residues long. The CDR3: CASGTDRKNIQYF. The DNA of the CDR3 is TGTGCCAGCGGGACAGATCGTAAAAACATTCAGTACTTC.

V is TRBV19 and J is TRBJ2-5; TRBD2 agrees at 12 bases. Germline lookup yields CDR1 LNHDA and CDR2 SQIVND (reference sequence). V was pared by 5 bases and J by 5 bases, with 15 bases of the junction left unmatched. This CDR3 comprises 18 residues. The DNA for the CDR3 is TGTGCCAGTAGTGTCAAACCTCGACTAGCGGGAGCGGGGGAGACCCAGTACTTC. Protein: CASSVKPRLAGAGETQYF.

As to this clone: Other DNA sequences in the sample encode the same CDR3. The chain couples TRBV5-6 to TRBJ2-7; D is unresolved. Trimming stripped 0 bases from V and 2 bases from J, with 6 bases between. CDR3 length equals 13 residues. CDR1 and CDR2 from the germline V gene are SGHDT and YYEEEE. For the CDR3, the DNA is TGTGCCAGCAGCTTGGACCGCGCCTACGAGCAGTACTTC. Protein product: CASSLDRAYEQYF.

The chain joins TRBV6-1 to TRBJ2-7; possibly TRBD1 for D (6 bases). Germline V CDR1 and CDR2: MNHNS, SASEGT. The CDR3 spans 14 residues. V was cut by 4 bases and J by 0 bases, with 10 bases left in between. The CDR3: CASSGQVNSYEQYF. The DNA of the CDR3 is TGTGCCAGCAGTGGACAGGTGAACTCCTACGAGCAGTACTTC.